Listed here are 22 T cell receptor beta chains from one sample, sequenced in a study of T cells after yellow fever vaccination. One entry per CDR3 protein, called by TCRdb with MiXCR from the 5' RACE reads. The sample has fewer than 450,000 distinct CDR3 sequences, about 4% seen once. Sequenced here: PBMCs, sampled 5 days after the yellow fever booster vaccination. Receptors were obtained from a man between 18 and 29 years old who received the YFV17D yellow fever vaccine.

This clonotype was seen repeatedly, ten times or more. The gene calls are TRBV7-3 and TRBJ2-5, with TRBD2 as a possible D gene (5 bases). V was cut by 0 bases and J by 5 bases, with 13 bases left in between. This CDR3 spans 15 amino acids. Germline CDR1 and CDR2: SGHTA and FQGTGA. CDR3 in DNA: TGTGCCAGCAGCTTAACTCCGGGGATGGGGGAGACCCAGTACTTC. Protein sequence: CASSLTPGMGETQYF.

This clonotype came up a few times. This chain connects TRBV20-1 to TRBJ2-7; D not resolved. V lost 3 bases to trimming and J lost 2 bases, with 11 bases between them. The CDR3 contains 13 residues. CDR1 and CDR2 from the germline V gene are DFQATT and SNEGSKA (reference sequence). The CDR3 DNA is TGCAGTGCTAGCAGGCCGGTTACCTACGAGCAGTACTTC. This sequence encodes CSASRPVTYEQYF.

This clonotype was recorded at least ten times. This chain joins TRBV5-1 and TRBJ1-2, with D possibly TRBD1 on 5 matching bases. Germline CDR1 reads SGHRS; CDR2 reads YFSETQ. V was shortened by 0 bases and J by 1 base, with 22 bases between the two germline ends. The CDR3 runs to 19 residues. The CDR3 loop is CASSLGGGPGSGFNYGYTF. The DNA for the CDR3 is TGCGCCAGCAGCTTGGGGGGGGGACCGGGCTCCGGATTTAACTATGGCTACACCTTC.

The chain couples TRBV7-9 to TRBJ1-1; a weak D match, TRBD1 (5 bases). The CDR3 contains 15 residues. The V gene lost 5 bases and the J gene lost 4 bases, with 17 bases spanning the gap. The V gene's germline CDR1 is SEHNR and CDR2 FQNEAQ (reference sequence). CDR3 protein: CASSLTSGLGTEAFF. The CDR3 DNA is TGTGCCAGCAGCCTGACCTCGGGGCTGGGCACTGAAGCTTTCTTT.

This clonotype was seen more than once but under ten times. The chain joins TRBV5-5 to TRBJ1-1, with 7 bases fitting TRBD1. The CDR3 covers 14 residues. Germline V gene data show CDR1 as SGHKS and CDR2 as YYEKEE (reference sequence). The V gene end was trimmed by 0 bases and the J gene end by 8 bases; junction bases not matched to a gene: 7. The CDR3 here is CASSLVQGETEAFF. The CDR3 bases are TGTGCCAGCAGCTTGGTTCAGGGGGAGACCGAAGCTTTCTTT.

The genes are TRBV5-1 and TRBJ2-5; unclear D gene. Trimming took off 0 bases at V and 3 bases at J, with 9 bases between the two ends. Germline CDR1 reads SGHRS; CDR2 reads YFSETQ. CDR3 size: 14 residues. The CDR3 DNA is TGCGCCAGCAGCTTGGTGGCATACGAAGAGACCCAGTACTTC. Its protein is CASSLVAYEETQYF.

Ten or more counts support this clonotype. The gene calls are TRBV4-3 and TRBJ2-4, with D possibly called TRBD1 or TRBD2 (5 bases each). CDR3 length: 19 amino acids. The germline V and J ends were trimmed by 1 base and 2 bases, with 21 bases remaining between them. Germline CDR1 and CDR2: LGHNA and YSLEER. As DNA, the CDR3 is TGCGCCAGCAGCCAAGGGCACAGCGGCAGGGACGGTTCCAAAAACATTCAGTACTTC. This sequence encodes CASSQGHSGRDGSKNIQYF.

This clonotype appeared many times. V gene TRBV10-3 combines with J gene TRBJ1-6; D is unresolved. V lost 10 bases and J lost 9, with 19 bases in between. Germline V lookup: CDR1 ENHRY, CDR2 SYGVKD. The CDR3 sequence is 14 residues long. CDR3 coding DNA: TGTGCCACGTCTGAGGTCAGAGCCGGTTCACCCCTCCACTTT. The encoded protein is CATSEVRAGSPLHF.

This clonotype was counted many times. The chain has TRBV25-1 and TRBJ1-5, with 7 bases aligning to TRBD1. Germline V gene sequence: CDR1 MGHDK, CDR2 SYGVNS. With 8 bases clipped from V and 5 bases from J, the junction kept 6 bases outside the gene matches. The CDR3 length is 13 residues. CDR3 region: CASATGVDQPQHF. CDR3 nucleotide sequence: TGTGCCAGCGCCACAGGGGTCGATCAGCCCCAGCATTTT. The full variable domain, with the rest looked up from reference TRBV25-1 and TRBJ1-5, is EADIYQTPRYLVIGTGKKITLECSQTMGHDKMYWYQQDPGMELHLIHYSYGVNSTEKGDLSSESTVSRIRTEHFPLTLESARPSHTSQYLCASATGVDQPQHFGDGTRLSIL.

This clonotype has a count of ten or more. The chain joins TRBV28 to TRBJ1-5; no clear D. From germline, CDR1 is MDHEN and CDR2 SYDVKM. Trimming shortened V by 7 bases and J by 7 bases, and 11 bases separated the two germline ends. This CDR3 contains 12 residues. The DNA for the CDR3 is TGTGCCAGCAACCCGACACTGCAGCCCCAGCATTTT. Protein product: CASNPTLQPQHF.

V is TRBV19 and J is TRBJ1-5; D unclear. Trimming removed 5 bases at V and 4 bases at J, with 18 bases between. This CDR3 contains 16 residues. Germline CDR1 is LNHDA and CDR2 is SQIVND (reference sequence). The DNA for the CDR3 is TGTGCCAGTAGTTCCAATCCAGGCAATACGAATCAGCCCCAGCATTTT. This sequence encodes CASSSNPGNTNQPQHF.

The chain employs TRBV7-9 and TRBJ1-1, with TRBD1 as a possible D gene (6 bases). Trimming left V 5 bases short and J 3 bases short, with 13 bases between. Germline CDR1 is SEHNR and CDR2 is FQNEAQ (reference sequence). This CDR3 spans 14 amino acids. The CDR3 nucleotides are TGTGCCAGCAGCCACGACAGGATAGACACTGAAGCTTTCTTT. Translating it yields CASSHDRIDTEAFF.

This clonotype was recorded a few times. This rearrangement joins TRBV19 to TRBJ2-6; D possibly corresponds to TRBD1 (5 bases). The CDR3 extends over 17 amino acids. Germline CDR1 and CDR2: LNHDA and SQIVND (reference sequence). V lost 3 bases and J 0 bases, leaving 12 bases between the germline ends. This CDR3 is CASSMTALVSGANVLTF. CDR3 DNA sequence: TGTGCCAGTAGTATGACAGCCCTAGTCTCTGGGGCCAACGTCCTGACTTTC.

The J gene is TRBJ1-1, the V gene TRBV7-2; no reliable D call. Per germline, CDR1 SGHTA and CDR2 FQGNSA. This CDR3 has 12 residues. Trimming shortened V by 6 bases and J by 4 bases, and 9 bases separated the two germline ends. CDR3 protein: CASRDFGTEAFF. CDR3 coding DNA: TGTGCCAGCAGGGATTTCGGCACTGAAGCTTTCTTT. Full variable domain (remainder filled in from reference TRBV7-2 and TRBJ1-1): GAGVSQSPSNKVTEKGKDVELRCDPISGHTALYWYRQSLGQGLEFLIYFQGNSAPDKSGLPSDRFSAERTGGSVSTLTIQRTQQEDSAVYLCASRDFGTEAFFGQGTRLTVV.

This sequence joins TRBV7-2 and TRBJ2-5; 10 nucleotides line up with TRBD2. Germline values: CDR1 SGHTA, CDR2 FQGNSA. This CDR3 has 15 amino acids. The junction had 5 bases not matched to a gene; V was cut back by 5 bases and J by 2 bases. CDR3 in DNA: TGTGCCAGCAGCCCGGGGACTAGCGTACAAGAGACCCAGTACTTC. This encodes CASSPGTSVQETQYF.

This clonotype was observed at least ten times. The J gene is TRBJ2-6, the V gene TRBV4-2; D not certain. The CDR3 has 19 amino acids. The V gene's germline CDR1 is LGHNA and CDR2 YNFKEQ. V was trimmed by 3 bases and J by 0 bases, leaving 18 bases between them. CDR3 residues: CASSQARPGRASGANVLTF. The CDR3 DNA reads TGTGCCAGCAGCCAGGCTAGACCTGGTCGGGCCTCTGGGGCCAACGTCCTGACTTTC.

This chain joins TRBV6-5 and TRBJ2-2; a possible D gene is TRBD2 (6 bases). V lost 2 bases to trimming and J lost 0 bases, with 10 bases between them. The CDR3 length is 16 residues. Germline assignment: CDR1 MNHEY and CDR2 SVGAGI. The CDR3: CASSYQGLSNTGELFF. The CDR3 DNA reads TGTGCCAGCAGTTACCAGGGACTGTCGAACACCGGGGAGCTGTTTTTT.

This clonotype was detected ten times or more. The chain employs TRBV6-2 or TRBV6-3 and TRBJ1-2; D unresolved. The CDR3 is made up of 13 amino acids. The V gene's germline CDR1 is MNHEY and CDR2 SVGEGT. V lost 7 bases and J lost 4, with 13 bases in between. The CDR3 region is CASNPALGYGYTF. In DNA, the CDR3 is TGTGCCAGCAATCCAGCCCTCGGCTATGGCTACACCTTC.

This clonotype was counted only a few times. The chain couples TRBV19 to TRBJ2-7, with 10 bases matching TRBD2. There are 15 residues in the CDR3. V trimming: 5 bases; J trimming: 2 bases; junction bases outside the gene matches: 6. Germline V gene sequence: CDR1 LNHDA, CDR2 SQIVND (reference sequence). The CDR3: CASSWTSGGPYEQYF. CDR3 in DNA: TGTGCCAGTAGTTGGACTAGCGGAGGACCCTACGAGCAGTACTTC.

This clonotype was detected ten times or more. V is TRBV7-2 and J is TRBJ1-1; possible D gene TRBD1, 5 bases. CDR3 size: 15 residues. Deletions cut 2 bases from V and 2 bases from J, with 12 bases between. From germline, CDR1 is SGHTA and CDR2 FQGNSA. The CDR3 loop is CASSLYGGVNTEAFF. The CDR3 nucleotides are TGTGCCAGCAGCTTATATGGGGGGGTAAACACTGAAGCTTTCTTT.

This clonotype was observed at least ten times. The chain employs TRBV12-3 or TRBV12-4 and TRBJ2-1; D may correspond to TRBD1 or TRBD2 (6 bases each). V was clipped by 3 bases and J by 12 bases, with 18 bases between them. CDR3 size: 14 residues. The CDR3 here is CASSLGLGALGQFF. For the CDR3, the DNA is TGTGCCAGCAGTTTGGGACTGGGGGCACTCGGGCAGTTCTTC.

This clonotype was seen only a few times. This chain uses TRBV4-2 with TRBJ2-6; TRBD2 matches 10 bases. CDR3 size: 17 residues. Trimming removed 5 bases from V and 4 bases from J; junction bases left unmatched: 8. Germline-derived CDR1 and CDR2 are LGHNA and YNFKEQ. DNA of the CDR3: TGTGCCAGCAGCTCCGGGACTAGCGTCTCCGGGGCCAACGTCCTGACTTTC. It encodes CASSSGTSVSGANVLTF.